This TCR beta chain was profiled in a study of cytomegalovirus exposure and HLA in healthy donors. Study conclusions and caveats: TCR beta V segments were, for the most part, productive about 87% or about 30% of the time in an earlier analysis.

To note about this clone: Antigen: not known.

The PCR ran on 60 Vbeta and 13 Jbeta primers. Original analysis: A follow-up analysis tallied around 76 million unique TCR beta chains, roughly 11 million shared. Produced via immunoSEQ multiplex PCR; TCRdb's table is partial and in-frame only. For V, J and clone size, that table is used; D and trimming come from the DNA. The profile shows roughly 200,000 clones, about 80% of them singletons. CDR1 and CDR2 from the germline V gene are MNHNY and SVGAGI (reference sequence). Trimming shortened V by 6 bases and J by 5 bases, and 14 bases separated the two germline ends. The CDR3 extends over 13 amino acids.

Sequencing was carried out using PBMCs. V and J are TRBV6-6 and TRBJ2-7, with D possibly TRBD2 on 5 matching bases. This receptor was identified in a young woman in good health and CMV-seronegative. The CDR3 sequence is CASSHGESNEQYF. For the CDR3, the DNA is TGTGCCAGCAGCCACGGGGAGTCCAACGAGCAGTACTTC.